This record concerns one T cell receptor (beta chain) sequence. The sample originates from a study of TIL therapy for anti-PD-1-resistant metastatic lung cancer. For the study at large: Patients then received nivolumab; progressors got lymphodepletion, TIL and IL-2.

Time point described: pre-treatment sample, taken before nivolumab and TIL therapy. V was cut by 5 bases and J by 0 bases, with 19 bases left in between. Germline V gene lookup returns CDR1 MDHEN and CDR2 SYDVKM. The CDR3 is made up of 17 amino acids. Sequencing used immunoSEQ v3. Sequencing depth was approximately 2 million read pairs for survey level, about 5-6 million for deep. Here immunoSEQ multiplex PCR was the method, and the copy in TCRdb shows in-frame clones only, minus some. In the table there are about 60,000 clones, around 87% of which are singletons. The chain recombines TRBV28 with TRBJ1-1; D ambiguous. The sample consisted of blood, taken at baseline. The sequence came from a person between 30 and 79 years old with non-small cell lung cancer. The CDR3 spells CASSPPPPEGMNTEAFF. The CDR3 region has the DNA TGTGCCAGCAGTCCCCCGCCCCCGGAGGGAATGAACACTGAAGCTTTCTTT.